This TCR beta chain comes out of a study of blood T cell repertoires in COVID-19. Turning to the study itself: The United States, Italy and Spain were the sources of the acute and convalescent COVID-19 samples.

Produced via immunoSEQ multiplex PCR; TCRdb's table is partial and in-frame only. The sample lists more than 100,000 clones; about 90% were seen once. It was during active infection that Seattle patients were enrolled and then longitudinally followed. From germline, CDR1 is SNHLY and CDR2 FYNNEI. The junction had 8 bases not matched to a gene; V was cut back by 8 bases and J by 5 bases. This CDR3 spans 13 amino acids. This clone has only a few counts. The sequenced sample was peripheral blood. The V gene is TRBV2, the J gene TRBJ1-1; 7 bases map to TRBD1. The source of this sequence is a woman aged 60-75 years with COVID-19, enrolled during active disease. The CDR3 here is CASPLSGQTEAFF. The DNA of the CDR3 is TGTGCCAGCCCCCTTTCGGGACAGACTGAAGCTTTCTTT.